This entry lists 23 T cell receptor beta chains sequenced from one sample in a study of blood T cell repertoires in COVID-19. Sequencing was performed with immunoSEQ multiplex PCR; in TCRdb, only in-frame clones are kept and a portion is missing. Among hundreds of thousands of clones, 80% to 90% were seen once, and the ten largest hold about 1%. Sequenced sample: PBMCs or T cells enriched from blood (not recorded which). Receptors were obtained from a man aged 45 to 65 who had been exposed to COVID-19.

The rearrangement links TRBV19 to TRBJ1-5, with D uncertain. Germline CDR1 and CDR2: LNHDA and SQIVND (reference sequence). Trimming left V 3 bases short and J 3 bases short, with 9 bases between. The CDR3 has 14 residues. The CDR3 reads CASSIYSLNQPQHF. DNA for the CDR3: TGTGCCAGTAGTATCTATAGCCTCAATCAGCCCCAGCATTTT.

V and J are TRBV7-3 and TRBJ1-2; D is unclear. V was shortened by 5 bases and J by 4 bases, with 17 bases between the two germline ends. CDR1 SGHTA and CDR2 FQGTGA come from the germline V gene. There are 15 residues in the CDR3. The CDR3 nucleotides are TGTGCCAGCAGCCAAGGTCCCTTAGCGGGCTATGGCTACACCTTC. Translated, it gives CASSQGPLAGYGYTF.

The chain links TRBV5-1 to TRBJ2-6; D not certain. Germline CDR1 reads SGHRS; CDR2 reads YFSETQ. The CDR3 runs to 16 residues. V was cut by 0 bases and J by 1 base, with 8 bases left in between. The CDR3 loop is CASSLATRSGANVLTF. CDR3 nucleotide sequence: TGCGCCAGCAGCTTGGCCACGAGATCTGGGGCCAACGTCCTGACTTTC.

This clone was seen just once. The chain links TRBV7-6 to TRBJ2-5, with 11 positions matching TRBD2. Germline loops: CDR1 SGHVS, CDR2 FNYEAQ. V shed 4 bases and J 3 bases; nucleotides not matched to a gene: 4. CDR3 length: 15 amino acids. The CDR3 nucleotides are TGTGCCAGCAGCTCTATAGCGGGAGGGAAAGAGACCCAGTACTTC. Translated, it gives CASSSIAGGKETQYF. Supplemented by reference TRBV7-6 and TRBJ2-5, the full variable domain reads GAGVSQSPRYKVTKRGQDVALRCDPISGHVSLYWYRQALGQGPEFLTYFNYEAQQDKSGLPNDRFSAERPEGSISTLTIQRTEQRDSAMYRCASSSIAGGKETQYFGPGTRLLVL.

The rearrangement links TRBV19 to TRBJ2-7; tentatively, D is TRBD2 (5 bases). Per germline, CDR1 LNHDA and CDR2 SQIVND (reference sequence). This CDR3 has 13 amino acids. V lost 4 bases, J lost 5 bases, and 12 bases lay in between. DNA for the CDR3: TGTGCCAGTAGTAGGGCAATCGGGAACGAGCAGTACTTC. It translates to CASSRAIGNEQYF.

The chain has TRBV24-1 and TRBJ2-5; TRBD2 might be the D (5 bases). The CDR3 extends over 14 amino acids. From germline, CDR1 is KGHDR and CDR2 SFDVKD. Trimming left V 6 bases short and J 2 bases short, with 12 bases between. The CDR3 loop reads CATSRFGDQETQYF. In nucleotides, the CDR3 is TGTGCCACCAGTAGATTCGGGGATCAAGAGACCCAGTACTTC.

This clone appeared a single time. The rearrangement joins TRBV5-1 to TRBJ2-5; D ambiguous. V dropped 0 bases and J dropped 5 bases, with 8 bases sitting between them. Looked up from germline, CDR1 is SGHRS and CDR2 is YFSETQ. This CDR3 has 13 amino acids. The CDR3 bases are TGCGCCAGCAGCTTGGGATTCGGGGAGACCCAGTACTTC. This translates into CASSLGFGETQYF.

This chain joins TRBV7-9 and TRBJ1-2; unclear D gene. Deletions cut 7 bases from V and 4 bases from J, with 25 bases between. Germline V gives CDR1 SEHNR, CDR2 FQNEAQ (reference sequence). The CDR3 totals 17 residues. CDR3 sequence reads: CASTSREGAKFFYGYTF. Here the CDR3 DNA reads TGTGCCAGCACCTCACGGGAAGGCGCCAAGTTTTTCTATGGCTACACCTTC.

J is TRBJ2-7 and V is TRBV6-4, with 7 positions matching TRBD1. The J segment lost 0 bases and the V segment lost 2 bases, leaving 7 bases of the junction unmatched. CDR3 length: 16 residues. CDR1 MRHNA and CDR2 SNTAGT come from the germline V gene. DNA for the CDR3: TGTGCCAGCAGTGACCCTAGGGGGCTCCTCTCCTACGAGCAGTACGTC. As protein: CASSDPRGLLSYEQYV.

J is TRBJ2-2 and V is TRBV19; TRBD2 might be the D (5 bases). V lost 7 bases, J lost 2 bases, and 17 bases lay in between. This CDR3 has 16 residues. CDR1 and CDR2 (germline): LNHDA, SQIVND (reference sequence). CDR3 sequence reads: CASTHPDGINTGELFF. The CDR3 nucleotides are TGTGCCAGTACCCACCCCGACGGGATAAACACCGGGGAGCTGTTTTTT. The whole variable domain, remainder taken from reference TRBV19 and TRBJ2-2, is DGGITQSPKYLFRKEGQNVTLSCEQNLNHDAMYWYRQDPGQGLRLIYYSQIVNDFQKGDIAEGYSVSREKKESFPLTVTSAQKNPTAFYLCASTHPDGINTGELFFGEGSRLTVL.

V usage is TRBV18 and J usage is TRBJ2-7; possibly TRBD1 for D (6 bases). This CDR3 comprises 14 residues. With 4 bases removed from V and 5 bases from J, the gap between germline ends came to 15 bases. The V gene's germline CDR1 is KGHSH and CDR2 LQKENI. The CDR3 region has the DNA TGTGCCAGCTCACTTACTACAGGGAGCCACGAGCAGTACGTC. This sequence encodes CASSLTTGSHEQYV.

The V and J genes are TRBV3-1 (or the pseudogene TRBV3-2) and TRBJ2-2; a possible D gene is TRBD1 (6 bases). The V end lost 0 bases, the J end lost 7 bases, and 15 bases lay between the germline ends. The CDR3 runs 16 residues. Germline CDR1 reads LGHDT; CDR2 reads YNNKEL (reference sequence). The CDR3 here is CASSQDWGHLSGELFF. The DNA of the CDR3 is TGTGCCAGCAGCCAAGATTGGGGACATTTAAGCGGGGAGCTGTTTTTT.

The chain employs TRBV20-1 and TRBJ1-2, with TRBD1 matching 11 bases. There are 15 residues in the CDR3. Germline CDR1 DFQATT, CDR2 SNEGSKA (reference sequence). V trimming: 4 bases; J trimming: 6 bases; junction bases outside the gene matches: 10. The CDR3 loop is CSATDAGTGGDGYTF. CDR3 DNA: TGCAGTGCTACTGATGCCGGGACAGGGGGGGATGGCTACACCTTC.

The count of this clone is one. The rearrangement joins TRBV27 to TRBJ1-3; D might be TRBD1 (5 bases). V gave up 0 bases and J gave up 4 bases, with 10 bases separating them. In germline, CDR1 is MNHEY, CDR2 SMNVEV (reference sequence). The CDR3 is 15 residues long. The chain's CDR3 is CASSLSGGSGNTIYF. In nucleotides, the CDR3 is TGTGCCAGCAGTTTATCGGGGGGAAGCGGAAACACCATATATTTT.

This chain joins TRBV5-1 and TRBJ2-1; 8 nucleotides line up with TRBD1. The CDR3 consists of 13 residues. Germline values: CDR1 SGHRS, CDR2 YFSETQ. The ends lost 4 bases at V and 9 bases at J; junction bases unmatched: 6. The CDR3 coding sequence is TGCGCCAGCAGCACCGACAGGGGCGGTGAGCAGTTCTTC. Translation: CASSTDRGGEQFF.

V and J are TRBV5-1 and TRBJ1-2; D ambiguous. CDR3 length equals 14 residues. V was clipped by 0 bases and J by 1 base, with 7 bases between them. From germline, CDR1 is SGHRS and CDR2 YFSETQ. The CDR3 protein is CASSLEAFNYGYTF. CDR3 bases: TGCGCCAGCAGCTTGGAAGCTTTTAACTATGGCTACACCTTC.

The CDR3 DNA reads as TGCAGCGGGACAGGGGATTTCTACAATGAGCAGTTCTTC. The encoded protein is CSGTGDFYNEQFF. The chain uses TRBV29-1 and TRBJ2-1; 9 bases map to TRBD1. Per germline, CDR1 SQVTM and CDR2 ANQGSEA. V was clipped by 7 bases and J by 3 bases; unmatched bases: 4. The CDR3 sequence is 13 residues long.

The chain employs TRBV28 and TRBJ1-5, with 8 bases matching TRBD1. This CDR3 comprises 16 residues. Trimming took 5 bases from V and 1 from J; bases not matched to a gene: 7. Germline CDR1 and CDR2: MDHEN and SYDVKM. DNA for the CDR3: TGTGCCAGCAGTCCCGTGGACAGGGCCAGCAATCAGCCCCAGCATTTT. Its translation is CASSPVDRASNQPQHF.

CDR3 amino acids: CASKPDRANTEAFF. The CDR3 DNA reads as TGTGCCAGCAAACCAGACAGGGCGAACACTGAAGCTTTCTTT. V usage is TRBV6-5 and J usage is TRBJ1-1; 7 nucleotides match TRBD1. CDR1 and CDR2 from the germline V gene are MNHEY and SVGAGI. Trimming took 7 bases from V and 1 from J; bases not matched to a gene: 6. The CDR3 extends over 14 amino acids.

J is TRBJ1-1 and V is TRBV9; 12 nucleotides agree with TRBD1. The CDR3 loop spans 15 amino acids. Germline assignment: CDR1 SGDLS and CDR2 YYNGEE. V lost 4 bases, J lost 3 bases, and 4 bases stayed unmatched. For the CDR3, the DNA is TGTGCCAGCAGCCCCGGGACAGGGGGCTACACTGAAGCTTTCTTT. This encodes CASSPGTGGYTEAFF. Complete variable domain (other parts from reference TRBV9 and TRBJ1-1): DSGVTQTPKHLITATGQRVTLRCSPRSGDLSVYWYQQSLDQGLQFLIQYYNGEERAKGNILERFSAQQFPDLHSELNLSSLELGDSALYFCASSPGTGGYTEAFFGQGTRLTVV.

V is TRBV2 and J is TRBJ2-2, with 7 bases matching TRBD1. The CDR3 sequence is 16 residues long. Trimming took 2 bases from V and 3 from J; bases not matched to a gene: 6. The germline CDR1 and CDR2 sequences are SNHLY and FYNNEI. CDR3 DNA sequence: TGTGCCAGCAGTGAAAGTTGGGACAGCTACACCGGGGAGCTGTTTTTT. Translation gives CASSESWDSYTGELFF.

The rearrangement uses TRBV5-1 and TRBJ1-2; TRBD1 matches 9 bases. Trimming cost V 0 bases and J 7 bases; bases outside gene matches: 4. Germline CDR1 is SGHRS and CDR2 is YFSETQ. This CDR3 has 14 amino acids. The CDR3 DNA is TGCGCCAGCAGCTTGGCTGGGACAGGGTTTGGCTACACCTTC. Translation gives CASSLAGTGFGYTF. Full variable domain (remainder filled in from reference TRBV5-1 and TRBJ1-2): KAGVTQTPRYLIKTRGQQVTLSCSPISGHRSVSWYQQTPGQGLQFLFEYFSETQRNKGNFPGRFSGRQFSNSRSEMNVSTLELGDSALYLCASSLAGTGFGYTFGSGTRLTVV.

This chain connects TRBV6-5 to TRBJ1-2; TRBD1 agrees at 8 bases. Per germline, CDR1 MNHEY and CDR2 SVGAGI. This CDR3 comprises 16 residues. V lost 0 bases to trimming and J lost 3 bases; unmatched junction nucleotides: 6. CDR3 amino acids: CASSYSMTGEYYGYTF. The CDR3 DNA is TGTGCCAGCAGTTACTCGATGACAGGGGAGTACTATGGCTACACCTTC.